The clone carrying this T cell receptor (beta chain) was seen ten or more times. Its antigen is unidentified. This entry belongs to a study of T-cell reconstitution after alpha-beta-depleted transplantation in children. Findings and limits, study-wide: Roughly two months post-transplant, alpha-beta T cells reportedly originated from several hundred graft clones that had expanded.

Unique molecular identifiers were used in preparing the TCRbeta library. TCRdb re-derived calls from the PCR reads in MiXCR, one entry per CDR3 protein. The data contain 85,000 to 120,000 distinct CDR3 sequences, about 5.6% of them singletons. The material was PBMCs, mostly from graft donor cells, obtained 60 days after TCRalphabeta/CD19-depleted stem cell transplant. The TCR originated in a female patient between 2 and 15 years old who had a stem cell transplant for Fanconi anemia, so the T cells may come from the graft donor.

The CDR3 here is CASTPWLKEQYEQYF. The CDR3 coding sequence is TGTGCCAGCACCCCGTGGTTGAAGGAACAGTACGAGCAGTACTTC. The chain carries TRBV7-9 and TRBJ2-7; D is ambiguous. This CDR3 region has 15 residues. The V gene's germline CDR1 is SEHNR and CDR2 FQNEAQ (reference sequence). Trimming removed 7 bases from V and 4 bases from J, with 20 bases in between.